This record concerns one T cell receptor beta chain sequence. Antigen unknown. The data were taken from a study of cytomegalovirus exposure and HLA in healthy donors. The CDR3 has 13 residues. CDR1 SGHRS and CDR2 YFSETQ come from the germline V gene. Deletions cut 3 bases from V and 5 bases from J, with 11 bases between. Regarding the study as a whole: Previously analyzed data showed that most TCR beta V segments were productive at a frequency of about 87% or about 30%. Accurate prediction of most subjects' HLA-A and HLA-B alleles from TCR beta sequences was reported. TCR beta V- and J-gene trimming was later associated with a missense DCLRE1C variant.

PCR was performed using 60 Vbeta and 13 Jbeta primers. The protocol was immunoSEQ multiplex PCR, while the TCRdb copy is restricted to in-frame clones and leaves out a portion. This sample has fewer than 200,000 clones; 75% to 85% occur once, and the top ten carry around an eighth. The V and J genes are TRBV5-1 and TRBJ1-2; D perhaps matches TRBD1 (6 bases). Sequenced sample: PBMCs. The origin of this receptor is a woman aged 25-40 years in good health and CMV-seropositive. For the CDR3, the DNA is TGCGCCAGCAGCTACGGGACACATTATGGCTACACCTTC. Translated, it gives CASSYGTHYGYTF. Full variable domain (missing parts from reference TRBV5-1 and TRBJ1-2): KAGVTQTPRYLIKTRGQQVTLSCSPISGHRSVSWYQQTPGQGLQFLFEYFSETQRNKGNFPGRFSGRQFSNSRSEMNVSTLELGDSALYLCASSYGTHYGYTFGSGTRLTVV.